Here is one T cell receptor (beta chain) with its context. No antigen is known for it. No clone much larger than this one lies a single base away; base qualities are absent. Receptor libraries were prepared by PCR. Sequencing used an Illumina HiSeq 2500. To normalize quantification of the TCRbeta repertoire, the TCR libraries were built with molecular barcoding that relied on unique molecular identifiers. In TCRdb, the public reads were trimmed at Q25 with fastp and aligned with MiXCR, with productive beta chains retained. Rows are unified per CDR3 protein, each entry keeping the most common DNA and genes. This sample comprises nearly 350,000 distinct CDR3 sequences, around 15% of them detected only once. The top ten hold roughly 40% of the sample. This record belongs to a study of T-cell reconstitution after alpha-beta-depleted transplantation in children (dated by TCRdb to the mid-2010s). Describing the broader study: Using TCR repertoire profiling, the study quantitatively followed how T-cell immune reconstitution unfolded in children after TCRalphabeta/CD19-depleted allogeneic hematopoietic cell transplantation. Results the study describes overall, beyond this receptor: Apparently early alphabetaT-cell count recovery about two months after transplant reportedly relied on only several hundred rapidly expanded clones derived from non-depleted graft cells. In some patients, the high TCRbeta diversity seen at day 60 was put down to recipient T cells and intrathymic progenitors that had survived conditioning. Hyperexpanded clone frequencies declined over subsequent months; after one year, T-cell counts and TCRbeta diversity were mostly attributed to newly produced T cells.

The CDR3 contains 15 residues, cysteine and phenylalanine counted. The kept DNA is CDR3 alone, 45 bases in frame from the first base. V is trimmed back by 7 bases and J by 2 bases, and the junction contains 6 bases that no gene match accounts for. From a lookup of the germline V gene, CDR1 and CDR2 are MNHEY and SVGEGT. This sample's treatment or condition label indicates: allogeneic hematopoietic cell transplantation with graft depleted of TCRalphabeta T cells and CD19 B cells. TCRalphabeta/CD19-depleted allogeneic hematopoietic cell grafts were given to the transplant recipients, all of whom were children.

This material consisted of PBMCs, mostly from graft donor cells, taken 360 days after TCRalphabeta/CD19-depleted stem cell transplant. This receptor chain uses TRBV6-2 or TRBV6-3 and TRBJ2-7; 12 bases in the junction line up with TRBD2. The sequence came from a male patient aged 2-9 years who had a stem cell transplant for acute lymphoblastic leukemia, so the T cells may come from the graft donor. Here is the DNA: TGTGCCAGCACCGGACTAGCGGGGCCCACCTACGAGCAGTACTTC. It encodes CASTGLAGPTYEQYF.